The 29 T cell receptor beta chains below were found in one sample sequenced in a study of shared clonotypes between healthy human individuals. Produced via immunoSEQ multiplex PCR; TCRdb's table is partial and in-frame only. The table lists over 1.5 million clones, 95% to 99% of them singletons. Sequencing was done on a sample of naive CD4+ T cells sorted from blood. The sample's subset: CD45RA+ positively selected. The receptors shown here come from a man aged 30 to 39 in good health.

This clone was detected once. The CDR3 DNA reads TGTGCCAGCAGCCCCGGGGGGCAGCCCCAGCATTTT. Its translation is CASSPGGQPQHF. V usage is TRBV6-6 and J usage is TRBJ1-5; weak D call: TRBD1 (5 bases). The CDR3 covers 12 residues. Germline CDR1 and CDR2: MNHNY and SVGAGI (reference sequence). Trimming left V 6 bases short and J 7 bases short, with 10 bases between.

This chain uses TRBV28 with TRBJ2-3, with 7 bases aligning to TRBD2. The V gene end was trimmed by 3 bases and the J gene end by 5 bases; junction bases not matched to a gene: 5. Germline V gene data show CDR1 as MDHEN and CDR2 as SYDVKM. The CDR3 runs to 14 residues. CDR3 sequence (DNA): TGTGCCAGCAGTTTTTCCGGGAGGAGAGATACGCAGTATTTT. Protein sequence: CASSFSGRRDTQYF.

This clone was found once. The J gene is TRBJ2-7, the V gene TRBV9, with D hard to call. In germline, CDR1 is SGDLS, CDR2 YYNGEE. Trimming took 2 bases from V and 5 from J, leaving 14 bases between them. The CDR3 has 14 amino acids. CDR3 sequence (DNA): TGTGCCAGCAGCGTCCGTTGGTCGGACGACGAGCAGTACTTC. It encodes CASSVRWSDDEQYF.

V is TRBV7-2 and J is TRBJ2-3; the D gene is possibly TRBD2 (6 bases). CDR3 size: 13 residues. Per germline, CDR1 SGHTA and CDR2 FQGNSA. Trimming stripped 10 bases from V and 1 base from J, with 12 bases between. In DNA form, the CDR3 reads TGTGCCACCCGACTAGAGCGCACAGATACGCAGTATTTT. It codes for CATRLERTDTQYF.

Concerning this clone itself: This CDR3 is also generated by other DNA sequences in the sample. The V gene is TRBV5-4, the J gene TRBJ2-3; D may be TRBD1 (6 bases). The germline CDR1 and CDR2 sequences are SGHNT and YYREEE (reference sequence). The CDR3 sequence is 14 residues long. V lost 1 base, J lost 0 bases, and 6 bases lay in between. In DNA, the CDR3 is TGTGCCAGCAGCTTGACAGGGAGCACAGATACGCAGTATTTT. Translating gives CASSLTGSTDTQYF.

V gene TRBV29-1 combines with J gene TRBJ2-3; TRBD2 aligns across 13 bases. This CDR3 has 21 residues. Trimming cost V 0 bases and J 6 bases; bases outside gene matches: 21. Germline CDR1 is SQVTM and CDR2 is ANQGSEA. CDR3 protein: CSVEEEPAGLAGVVIRDTQYF. The CDR3 DNA is TGCAGCGTTGAAGAAGAACCGGCAGGACTAGCGGGAGTAGTTATACGGGATACGCAGTATTTT.

The chain has TRBV27 and TRBJ2-1; D call uncertain. V gave up 5 bases and J gave up 5 bases, with 31 bases separating them. In germline, CDR1 is MNHEY, CDR2 SMNVEV (reference sequence). The CDR3 runs to 20 residues. The CDR3 DNA is TGTGCCAGCAGTGGAGTAGATCTAGATTGGCGGCCGAGTACTCACAATGAGCAGTTCTTC. This encodes CASSGVDLDWRPSTHNEQFF.

J is TRBJ1-1 and V is TRBV5-1; TRBD1 might be the D (5 bases). In germline, CDR1 is SGHRS, CDR2 YFSETQ. This CDR3 region has 15 residues. V was shortened by 4 bases and J by 3 bases, with 16 bases between the two germline ends. CDR3 sequence: CASSPRGAGDTEAFF. The CDR3 coding sequence is TGCGCCAGCAGCCCAAGAGGGGCTGGAGACACTGAAGCTTTCTTT.

V usage is TRBV5-1 and J usage is TRBJ1-2; D is possibly TRBD1 (6 bases). CDR3 size: 14 residues. V was trimmed by 0 bases and J by 5 bases, leaving 11 bases between them. Germline loops: CDR1 SGHRS, CDR2 YFSETQ. The CDR3 spells CASSLGGGLYGYTF. The CDR3 DNA reads TGCGCCAGCAGCTTGGGCGGGGGCCTTTATGGCTACACCTTC.

The J gene is TRBJ2-3, the V gene TRBV19; either TRBD1 or TRBD2 may fit D (5 bases each). CDR1 and CDR2 from the germline V gene are LNHDA and SQIVND (reference sequence). The CDR3 loop spans 18 amino acids. V dropped 7 bases and J dropped 0 bases, with 23 bases sitting between them. CDR3 DNA sequence: TGTGCCAGTACCCCTCCCCCCTTCGGGACCGTAAGCACAGATACGCAGTATTTT. Its translation: CASTPPPFGTVSTDTQYF.

The chain employs TRBV7-2 and TRBJ2-5, with D unresolved. Trimming took off 2 bases at V and 7 bases at J, with 14 bases between the two ends. This CDR3 region has 14 residues. The germline V gene has CDR1 SGHTA and CDR2 FQGNSA. The DNA of the CDR3 is TGTGCCAGCAGCTTAAGCCAGGTGGAAAGGACCCAGTACTTC. This sequence encodes CASSLSQVERTQYF. The full variable domain, its missing parts supplied by reference TRBV7-2 and TRBJ2-5, is GAGVSQSPSNKVTEKGKDVELRCDPISGHTALYWYRQSLGQGLEFLIYFQGNSAPDKSGLPSDRFSAERTGGSVSTLTIQRTQQEDSAVYLCASSLSQVERTQYFGPGTRLLVL.

This rearrangement joins TRBV7-2 to TRBJ1-2; D not certain. V was clipped by 1 base and J by 2 bases, with 11 bases between them. Germline V CDR1 and CDR2: SGHTA, FQGNSA. The CDR3 is made up of 15 amino acids. In DNA form, the CDR3 reads TGTGCCAGCAGCTTAGGGTCGGGATACAACTATGGCTACACCTTC. This translates into CASSLGSGYNYGYTF.

The chain employs TRBV30 and TRBJ1-2, with D tentatively TRBD1 (6 bases). The CDR3 spans 14 residues. From germline, CDR1 is GTSNPN and CDR2 SVGIG (reference sequence). V lost 1 base, J lost 7 bases, and 16 bases lay in between. The DNA for the CDR3 is TGTGCCTGGAGTGGATTTCAGGGGTTGGGTGGCTACACCTTC. It encodes CAWSGFQGLGGYTF.

J is TRBJ2-2 and V is TRBV19; D not resolved. The CDR3 spans 14 residues. Germline CDR1 and CDR2: LNHDA and SQIVND (reference sequence). V lost 3 bases, J lost 6 bases, and 11 bases lay in between. The CDR3 bases are TGTGCCAGTAGTATTAACCGGCTCCCCGGGGAGCTGTTTTTT. Its translation is CASSINRLPGELFF.

V is TRBV7-9 and J is TRBJ1-4, with a possible D match to TRBD1 (6 bases). Germline CDR1 is SEHNR and CDR2 is FQNEAQ (reference sequence). Trimming took off 5 bases at V and 4 bases at J, with 14 bases between the two ends. The CDR3 loop spans 15 amino acids. The CDR3 nucleotides are TGTGCCAGCAGCAGAGGACAGCCACGTAATGAAAAACTGTTTTTT. It codes for CASSRGQPRNEKLFF.

The chain joins TRBV29-1 to TRBJ1-1; D gene uncertain. Trimming pared 4 bases from V and 14 bases from J, leaving 14 bases between. The CDR3 totals 10 residues. Germline V gives CDR1 SQVTM, CDR2 ANQGSEA. The CDR3 here is CSVAPSTTFF. Here the CDR3 DNA reads TGCAGCGTTGCCCCATCAACTACCTTCTTT.

This chain connects TRBV5-6 to TRBJ1-5, with TRBD1 matching 7 bases. V shed 4 bases, J shed 0 bases, and the junction held 16 bases outside the gene matches. The CDR3 consists of 19 residues. Per the germline V gene, CDR1 is SGHDT and CDR2 is YYEEEE. CDR3 amino acids: CASSLQRTGVGYSNQPQHF. In nucleotides, the CDR3 is TGTGCCAGCAGCCTACAGAGAACAGGGGTGGGATATAGCAATCAGCCCCAGCATTTT.

The rearrangement joins TRBV30 to TRBJ1-5, with no clear D. The length of the CDR3 is 13 residues. The V end was cut by 2 bases, the J end by 5 bases, with 10 bases between. Germline loops: CDR1 GTSNPN, CDR2 SVGIG (reference sequence). Here the CDR3 reads CAWSYTADQPQHF. CDR3 DNA sequence: TGTGCCTGGAGTTACACGGCCGATCAGCCCCAGCATTTT. The whole variable domain, remainder taken from reference TRBV30 and TRBJ1-5, is SQTIHQWPATLVQPVGSPLSLECTVEGTSNPNLYWYRQAAGRGLQLLFYSVGIGQISSEVPQNLSASRPQDRQFILSSKKLLLSDSGFYLCAWSYTADQPQHFGDGTRLSIL.

Concerning this clone: Additional DNA sequences in this sample encode the identical CDR3. The genes are TRBV10-2 and TRBJ1-2, with unresolved D. V lost 3 bases and J 1 base, leaving 0 bases between the germline ends. The length of the CDR3 is 11 residues. Germline CDR1 WSHSY, CDR2 SAAADI. The CDR3 sequence: CASSDNYGYTF. In DNA, the CDR3 is TGCGCCAGCAGTGATAACTATGGCTACACCTTC.

This rearrangement joins TRBV6-5 to TRBJ2-7; 12 bases match TRBD2. The V gene end was trimmed by 6 bases and the J gene end by 0 bases; junction bases not matched to a gene: 3. There are 15 residues in the CDR3. Per the germline V gene, CDR1 is MNHEY and CDR2 is SVGAGI. For the CDR3, the DNA is TGTGCCAGCAGGACTAGCGGGGGAAGCTCCTACGAGCAGTACTTC. Amino acids: CASRTSGGSSYEQYF.

The chain carries TRBV5-8 and TRBJ1-1; D not resolved. Germline CDR1 SGHTS, CDR2 YDEGEE. This CDR3 has 15 residues. Trimming removed 0 bases from V and 0 bases from J, with 9 bases in between. The CDR3 protein is CASSLAPRVNTEAFF. CDR3 DNA: TGTGCCAGCAGCTTGGCACCCAGAGTGAACACTGAAGCTTTCTTT.

This clone is a singleton in its sample. The rearrangement links TRBV5-1 to TRBJ2-3; D call uncertain. Trimming left V 5 bases short and J 2 bases short, with 21 bases between. Germline loops: CDR1 SGHRS, CDR2 YFSETQ. The CDR3 extends over 17 amino acids. The CDR3 reads CASSNRAVSKLTDTQYF. The CDR3 DNA sequence: TGCGCCAGCAGTAACAGAGCAGTATCTAAACTCACAGATACGCAGTATTTT.

With respect to this clone: Other DNA variants within this sample encode the same CDR3. The chain couples TRBV18 to TRBJ2-3; 11 nucleotides match TRBD2. The CDR3 extends over 15 amino acids. Trimming at V came to 6 bases and at J to 3 bases, leaving 5 bases not matched to a gene. The germline gives CDR1 KGHSH, CDR2 LQKENI. DNA for the CDR3: TGTGCCAGCTCCCCCACTAGCGGGAGTACAGATACGCAGTATTTT. It is translated as CASSPTSGSTDTQYF. Together with reference TRBV18 and TRBJ2-3, the CDR3 gives the full variable domain: NAGVMQNPRHLVRRRGQEARLRCSPMKGHSHVYWYRQLPEEGLKFMVYLQKENIIDESGMPKERFSAEFPKEGPSILRIQQVVRGDSAAYFCASSPTSGSTDTQYFGPGTRLTVL.

Concerning this clone itself: This same CDR3 is encoded by further DNA sequences in the sample. The rearrangement links TRBV5-1 to TRBJ2-2; 7 positions match TRBD2. The germline CDR1 and CDR2 sequences are SGHRS and YFSETQ. The CDR3 spans 14 residues. V lost 4 bases, J lost 5 bases, and 5 bases stayed unmatched. CDR3 region: CASSGGLNTGELFF. The CDR3 DNA follows: TGCGCCAGCAGCGGGGGACTAAATACCGGGGAGCTGTTTTTT.

The chain links TRBV28 to TRBJ2-1; D gene ambiguous. The V gene's germline CDR1 is MDHEN and CDR2 SYDVKM. This CDR3 comprises 12 residues. The germline V and J ends were trimmed by 3 bases and 9 bases, with 9 bases remaining between them. This CDR3 reads CASSFGSLEQFF. The CDR3 nucleotides read TGTGCCAGCAGTTTTGGCAGTCTTGAGCAGTTCTTC. Using reference TRBV28 and TRBJ2-1 for the parts outside the CDR3, the full variable domain is DVKVTQSSRYLVKRTGEKVFLECVQDMDHENMFWYRQDPGLGLRLIYFSYDVKMKEKGDIPEGYSVSREKKERFSLILESASTNQTSMYLCASSFGSLEQFFGPGTRLTVL.

The CDR3: CASSSGQGAAEQFF. CDR3 DNA: TGTGCCAGCAGCTCAGGACAGGGGGCGGCCGAGCAGTTCTTC. The V and J genes are TRBV7-6 and TRBJ2-1, with 11 nucleotides matching TRBD1. Germline CDR1 and CDR2: SGHVS and FNYEAQ. The CDR3 length is 14 residues. The V and J ends lost 4 bases and 10 bases, in that order; junction bases with no gene match: 6.

The CDR3 nucleotides are TGTGCCAGCAGGGCCTTTAGCGGGGCCCCCTACGAGCAGTACTTC. Its translation is CASRAFSGAPYEQYF. V gene TRBV6-5 combines with J gene TRBJ2-7, with 8 bases that match TRBD2. CDR1 and CDR2 (germline): MNHEY, SVGAGI. After removal of 6 bases from V and 2 bases from J, the junction contained 9 bases not matched to a gene. The CDR3 length is 15 residues.

The chain recombines TRBV30 with TRBJ1-5; D possibly corresponds to TRBD1 (5 bases). In germline, CDR1 is GTSNPN, CDR2 SVGIG (reference sequence). This CDR3 contains 16 residues. Trimming removed 0 bases at V and 2 bases at J, with 14 bases between. The CDR3 DNA reads as TGTGCCTGGAGTGTAGCCGGGACGATGGGCAATCAGCCCCAGCATTTT. This encodes CAWSVAGTMGNQPQHF. The variable domain in full, with the rest retrieved from reference TRBV30 and TRBJ1-5, is SQTIHQWPATLVQPVGSPLSLECTVEGTSNPNLYWYRQAAGRGLQLLFYSVGIGQISSEVPQNLSASRPQDRQFILSSKKLLLSDSGFYLCAWSVAGTMGNQPQHFGDGTRLSIL.

The genes are TRBV7-7 and TRBJ2-2; 12 nucleotides line up with TRBD1. Germline trimming cut 4 bases from V and 9 bases from J; bases unmatched to any gene: 15. The CDR3 loop spans 18 amino acids. Per the germline V gene, CDR1 is SSHAT and CDR2 is FNYEAQ (reference sequence). CDR3 DNA: TGTGCCAGCAGCTCAGCCTCCGGGACAGGGGGCGCAGGAAGGGAGCTGTTTTTT. Amino acid sequence: CASSSASGTGGAGRELFF.